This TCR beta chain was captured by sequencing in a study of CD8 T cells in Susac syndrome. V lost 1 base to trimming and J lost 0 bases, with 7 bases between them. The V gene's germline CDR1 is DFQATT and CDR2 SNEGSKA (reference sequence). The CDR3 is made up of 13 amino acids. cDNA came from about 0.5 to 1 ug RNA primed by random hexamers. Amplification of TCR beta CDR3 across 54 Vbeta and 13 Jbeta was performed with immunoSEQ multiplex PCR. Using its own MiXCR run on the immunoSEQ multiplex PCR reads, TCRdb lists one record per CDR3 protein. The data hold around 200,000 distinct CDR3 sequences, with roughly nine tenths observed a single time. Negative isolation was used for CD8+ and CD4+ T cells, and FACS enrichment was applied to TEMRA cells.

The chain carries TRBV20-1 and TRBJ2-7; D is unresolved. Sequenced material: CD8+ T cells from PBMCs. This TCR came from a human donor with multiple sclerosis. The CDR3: CSARGLLSYEQYF. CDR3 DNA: TGCAGTGCTAGAGGATTACTCTCCTACGAGCAGTACTTC.